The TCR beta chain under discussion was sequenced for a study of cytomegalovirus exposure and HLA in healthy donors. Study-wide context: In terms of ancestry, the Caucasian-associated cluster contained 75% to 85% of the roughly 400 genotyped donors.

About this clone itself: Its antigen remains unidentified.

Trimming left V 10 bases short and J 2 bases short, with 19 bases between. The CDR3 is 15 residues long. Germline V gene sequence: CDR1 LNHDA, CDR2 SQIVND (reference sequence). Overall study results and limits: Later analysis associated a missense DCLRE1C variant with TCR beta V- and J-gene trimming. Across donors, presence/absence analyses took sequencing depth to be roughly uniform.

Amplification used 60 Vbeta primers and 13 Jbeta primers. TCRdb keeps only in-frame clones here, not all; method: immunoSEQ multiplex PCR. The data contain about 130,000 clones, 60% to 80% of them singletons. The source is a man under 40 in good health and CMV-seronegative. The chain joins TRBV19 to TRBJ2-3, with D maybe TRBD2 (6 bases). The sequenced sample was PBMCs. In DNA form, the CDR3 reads TGTGCCACCGCCTATATGGGACTGATCACAGATACGCAGTATTTT. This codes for CATAYMGLITDTQYF.